Here is one T cell receptor (beta chain) with its context. No antigen is known for it. The data belong to a study of cytomegalovirus exposure and HLA in healthy donors. Study results and limitations: What a later analysis showed was that several of the most significant clusters appeared linked to common viral pathogens.

Amplification used 60 Vbeta primers and 13 Jbeta primers. Profiled with immunoSEQ multiplex PCR; TCRdb holds only in-frame clones, not every one. The table shows about 180,000 clones, with 77% occurring only once. The clonotype was recovered from a woman younger than 45 in good health and CMV-seropositive. What was sequenced was PBMCs.

The CDR3 loop reads CASKRAQGDGELFF. The CDR3 DNA follows: TGTGCCAGCAAGCGAGCCCAGGGGGACGGGGAGCTGTTTTTT. The chain joins TRBV27 to TRBJ2-2; 7 bases align to TRBD1. The germline V gene encodes CDR1 MNHEY and CDR2 SMNVEV (reference sequence). The CDR3 contains 14 residues. V trimming: 7 bases; J trimming: 7 bases; junction bases outside the gene matches: 9.